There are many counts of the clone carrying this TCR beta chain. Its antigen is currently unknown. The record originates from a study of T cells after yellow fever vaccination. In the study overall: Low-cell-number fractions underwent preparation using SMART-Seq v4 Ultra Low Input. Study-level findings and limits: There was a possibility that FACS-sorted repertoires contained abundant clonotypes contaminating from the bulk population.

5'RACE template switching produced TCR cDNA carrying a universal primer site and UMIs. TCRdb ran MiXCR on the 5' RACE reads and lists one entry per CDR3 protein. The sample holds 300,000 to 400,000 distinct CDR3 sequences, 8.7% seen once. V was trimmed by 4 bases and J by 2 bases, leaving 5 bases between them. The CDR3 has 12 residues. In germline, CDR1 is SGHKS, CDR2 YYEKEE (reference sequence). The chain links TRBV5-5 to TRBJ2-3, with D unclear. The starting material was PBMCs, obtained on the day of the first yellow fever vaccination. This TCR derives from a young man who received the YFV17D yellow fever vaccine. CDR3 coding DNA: TGTGCCAGCAGCCCTGACACAGATACGCAGTATTTT. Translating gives CASSPDTDTQYF.